A selection of T cell receptor beta chains follows, all from one sample in a study of CD8+CD57+ T cells in acquired aplastic anemia. Via MiXCR, TCRdb re-called the reads, giving one row per CDR3 protein. The sample lists 350,000 to 450,000 distinct CDR3 sequences, 60% to 80% occurring once. Sample: sorted CD4+, CD8+, or CD8+CD57+ T cells (not recorded which) from PBMCs. These TCRs come from a human donor in good health, serving as a control. Both conserved end residues are part of each CDR3. The D gene is left open where the match is weak. Some rows have no size entry. The others give once, few or many, or a class for an expanded clone.

d_gene: .; j_gene: TRBJ1-1; abundance: .; v_gene: TRBV2; CDR3aa: CASSEDSASEAFF; CDR3nt: TGTGCCAGCAGCGAGGACAGCGCGTCTGAAGCTTTCTTT
d_gene: .; j_gene: TRBJ1-2; abundance: .; v_gene: TRBV7-4; CDR3aa: CASSSTGLMGDNYGYTF; CDR3nt: TGTGCCAGCAGCTCGACTGGTTTAATGGGCGATAACTATGGCTACACCTTC
d_gene: .; j_gene: TRBJ1-5; abundance: .; v_gene: TRBV7-6; CDR3aa: CASSLGANQRQHF; CDR3nt: TGTGCTAGCAGCTTAGGGGCCAATCAGCGGCAGCATTTT
d_gene: TRBD1; j_gene: TRBJ2-3; abundance: many; v_gene: TRBV2; CDR3aa: CASSVNRGPDTQYF; CDR3nt: TGTGCCAGCAGTGTTAACAGGGGTCCAGATACGCAGTATTTT
d_gene: TRBD1; j_gene: TRBJ1-2; abundance: many; v_gene: TRBV5-1; CDR3aa: CASSRITGGNYGYTF; CDR3nt: TGCGCCAGCAGCCGGATTACAGGGGGTAACTATGGCTACACCTTC
d_gene: .; j_gene: TRBJ2-3; abundance: .; v_gene: TRBV7-2; CDR3aa: CASSPHNNYGYTFDTQYF; CDR3nt: .
d_gene: TRBD1; j_gene: TRBJ2-2; abundance: .; v_gene: TRBV2; CDR3aa: CASRTGGTGELFF; CDR3nt: TGTGCCAGCAGGACAGGGGGCACCGGTGAGCTGTTTTTT
d_gene: .; j_gene: TRBJ1-4; abundance: .; v_gene: TRBV5-5; CDR3aa: CASSLAGAWEGLKLFF; CDR3nt: TGTGCCAGCAGCTTAGCGGGGGCCTGGGAGGGGCTAAAACTGTTTTTT
d_gene: .; j_gene: TRBJ1-6; abundance: .; v_gene: TRBV5-1; CDR3aa: CASSLFRNNSPLHF; CDR3nt: TGCGCCAGCAGCTTGTTCAGGAATAATTCACCCCTCCACTTT
d_gene: TRBD2; j_gene: TRBJ2-3; abundance: .; v_gene: TRBV7-2; CDR3aa: CASSLSGGPLTDTQYF; CDR3nt: TGTGCCAGCAGCTTATCGGGGGGACCTCTCACAGATACGCAGTATTTT
d_gene: .; j_gene: TRBJ1-6; abundance: .; v_gene: TRBV2; CDR3aa: CASSEGGWGNNTHLHF; CDR3nt: TGTGCCAGCAGTGAAGGGGGGTGGGGGAATAATACGCACCTCCACTTT
d_gene: .; j_gene: TRBJ1-5; abundance: .; v_gene: TRBV9; CDR3aa: CASSVDRGDQPQHF; CDR3nt: TGTGCCAGCAGCGTAGACCGTGGGGACCAGCCCCAGCATTTT
d_gene: .; j_gene: TRBJ2-1; abundance: many; v_gene: TRBV12-3/TRBV12-4; CDR3aa: CASSSWVSGRSYNEQFF; CDR3nt: TGTGCCAGCAGTTCATGGGTCTCGGGGAGATCCTACAATGAGCAGTTCTTC
d_gene: .; j_gene: TRBJ1-5; abundance: .; v_gene: TRBV7-2; CDR3aa: CASSCAHGIRGEQPQHF; CDR3nt: TGTGCCAGCAGCTGTGCCCATGGGATACGGGGCGAGCAGCCCCAGCATTTT
d_gene: .; j_gene: TRBJ1-2; abundance: .; v_gene: TRBV7-2; CDR3aa: CASSFPQGPGGYTF; CDR3nt: TGTGCCAGCAGCTTCCCGCAGGGGCCTGGTGGCTACACCTTC
d_gene: .; j_gene: TRBJ2-7; abundance: .; v_gene: TRBV7-2; CDR3aa: CAGSSRSRGDDEQYF; CDR3nt: TGTGCCGGCAGCTCCCGCAGCAGGGGGGATGACGAGCAGTACTTC
d_gene: TRBD1; j_gene: TRBJ1-2; abundance: .; v_gene: TRBV30; CDR3aa: CAWSLDRVFSSYGYTF; CDR3nt: TGTGCCTGGAGTCTGGACAGGGTTTTTTCTTCGTATGGCTACACCTTC
d_gene: .; j_gene: TRBJ2-5; abundance: many; v_gene: TRBV7-2; CDR3aa: CASSPPGARGETQYF; CDR3nt: TGTGCCAGCAGCCCGCCTGGTGCTCGGGGAGAGACCCAGTACTTC
d_gene: .; j_gene: TRBJ2-7; abundance: .; v_gene: TRBV7-2; CDR3aa: CASSLVLGRGSEQYF; CDR3nt: TGTGCCAGCAGCTTAGTACTGGGAAGAGGATCAGAGCAGTACTTC
d_gene: TRBD1; j_gene: TRBJ1-5; abundance: .; v_gene: TRBV6-6; CDR3aa: CASSSTGGGNQPQHF; CDR3nt: TGTGCCAGCAGTTCCACAGGGGGTGGCAATCAGCCCCAGCATTTT
d_gene: .; j_gene: TRBJ1-5; abundance: .; v_gene: TRBV24-1; CDR3aa: CATRASLSQPQHF; CDR3nt: TGTGCCACCAGGGCCAGTTTAAGTCAGCCCCAGCATTTT
d_gene: TRBD2; j_gene: TRBJ2-1; abundance: .; v_gene: TRBV5-1; CDR3aa: CASSLTGLAADEQFF; CDR3nt: TGCGCCAGCAGCTTAACGGGACTAGCTGCCGATGAGCAGTTCTTC
d_gene: .; j_gene: TRBJ1-6; abundance: .; v_gene: TRBV10-3; CDR3aa: CAISVDDSNYGPPHF; CDR3nt: TGTGCCATCAGTGTAGACGACAGTAACTATGGACCCCCCCACTTT
d_gene: .; j_gene: TRBJ2-7; abundance: .; v_gene: TRBV7-3; CDR3aa: CASSLRVERQLAGYEQYF; CDR3nt: TGTGCCAGCAGCCTAAGGGTGGAGAGGCAACTTGCGGGCTACGAGCAGTACTTC
d_gene: .; j_gene: TRBJ1-2; abundance: .; v_gene: TRBV11-2; CDR3aa: CASSQNARGDGYTF; CDR3nt: TGCGCCAGCAGCCAAAACGCAAGGGGGGATGGCTACACCTTC
d_gene: TRBD1; j_gene: TRBJ1-6; abundance: few; v_gene: TRBV20-1; CDR3aa: CSANRGGNSPLHF; CDR3nt: TGCAGTGCTAACAGGGGGGGTAATTCACCCCTCCACTTT
d_gene: .; j_gene: TRBJ2-7; abundance: .; v_gene: TRBV9; CDR3aa: CASSVGTSAYQYF; CDR3nt: TGTGCCAGCAGCGTAGGCACGTCCGCCTACCAGTACTTC
d_gene: .; j_gene: TRBJ1-5; abundance: .; v_gene: TRBV6-4; CDR3aa: CAILQGRTLDNQPQHF; CDR3nt: TGTGCCATCCTCCAAGGGAGGACACTGGACAATCAGCCCCAGCATTTT
d_gene: .; j_gene: TRBJ2-2; abundance: many; v_gene: TRBV15; CDR3aa: CATSSRTAPNTGELFF; CDR3nt: TGTGCCACCAGCAGCAGGACAGCCCCGAACACCGGGGAGCTGTTTTTT
d_gene: .; j_gene: TRBJ2-3; abundance: .; v_gene: TRBV7-3; CDR3aa: CASSSAPGHKTYQYF; CDR3nt: TGTGCCAGCAGCTCGGCTCCGGGACACAAAACGTACCAGTATTTT
d_gene: .; j_gene: TRBJ1-1; abundance: .; v_gene: TRBV20-1; CDR3aa: CSANSPRPTSTEAFF; CDR3nt: TGCAGTGCAAACTCCCCCCGCCCTACGAGCACTGAAGCTTTCTTT
d_gene: TRBD1; j_gene: TRBJ1-2; abundance: .; v_gene: TRBV7-2; CDR3aa: CASRPDRGHGYTF; CDR3nt: TGTGCCAGCAGACCCGACAGGGGGCATGGCTACACCTTC
d_gene: TRBD1; j_gene: TRBJ2-7; abundance: .; v_gene: TRBV2; CDR3aa: CASRGTGGFYEQYF; CDR3nt: TGTGCCAGCAGAGGGACAGGGGGGTTCTACGAGCAGTACTTC
d_gene: TRBD1; j_gene: TRBJ1-1; abundance: .; v_gene: TRBV7-9; CDR3aa: CASSYQGGGTGAFF; CDR3nt: TGTGCCAGCAGCTACCAGGGAGGGGGCACTGGAGCTTTCTTT
d_gene: .; j_gene: TRBJ1-1; abundance: few; v_gene: TRBV2; CDR3aa: CASTLSGNTEAFF; CDR3nt: TGTGCCAGCACTCTCAGTGGGAACACTGAAGCTTTCTTT
d_gene: .; j_gene: TRBJ2-1; abundance: .; v_gene: TRBV2; CDR3aa: CASSETRLNEQFF; CDR3nt: TGTGCCAGCAGTGAAACGCGTCTCAATGAGCAGTTCTTC
d_gene: .; j_gene: TRBJ2-3; abundance: .; v_gene: TRBV20-1; CDR3aa: CSARAADAAHTQYF; CDR3nt: TGCAGTGCTAGAGCGGCGGATGCGGCCCATACGCAGTATTTT
d_gene: TRBD1; j_gene: TRBJ2-1; abundance: many; v_gene: TRBV15; CDR3aa: CATSINRGQNEQFF; CDR3nt: TGTGCCACCAGCATCAACAGGGGGCAAAATGAGCAGTTCTTC
d_gene: .; j_gene: TRBJ2-2; abundance: .; v_gene: TRBV15; CDR3aa: CATSREVRTGVQFF; CDR3nt: TGTGCCACCAGCAGAGAGGTCCGAACCGGGGTGCAGTTTTTT
d_gene: .; j_gene: TRBJ1-3; abundance: many; v_gene: TRBV9; CDR3aa: CASSVAGRVSGNTIYF; CDR3nt: TGTGCCAGCAGCGTAGCTGGGAGGGTTAGTGGAAACACCATATATTTT
d_gene: TRBD2; j_gene: TRBJ2-7; abundance: .; v_gene: TRBV7-9; CDR3aa: CASSRGSHEQYF; CDR3nt: TGTGCCAGCAGCCGCGGGAGCCACGAGCAGTACTTC
d_gene: TRBD2; j_gene: TRBJ2-1; abundance: .; v_gene: TRBV14; CDR3aa: CASSLVAGENEQFF; CDR3nt: TGTGCCAGCAGCCTAGTAGCGGGGGAGAATGAGCAGTTCTTC
d_gene: .; j_gene: TRBJ1-5; abundance: .; v_gene: TRBV7-2; CDR3aa: CASSLAPQDQPQHF; CDR3nt: TGTGCCAGCAGCTTAGCCCCACAAGATCAGCCCCAGCATTTT
d_gene: TRBD2; j_gene: TRBJ2-7; abundance: few; v_gene: TRBV5-1; CDR3aa: CASVSGLGGYEQYF; CDR3nt: TGCGCCAGCGTATCGGGACTGGGAGGGTACGAGCAGTACTTC
d_gene: .; j_gene: TRBJ1-5; abundance: few; v_gene: TRBV19; CDR3aa: CASSIWDQPQHF; CDR3nt: TGTGCCAGTAGTATATGGGATCAGCCCCAGCATTTT
d_gene: .; j_gene: TRBJ2-7; abundance: .; v_gene: TRBV2; CDR3aa: CASSGEALYEQYF; CDR3nt: TGTGCCAGCAGCGGAGAGGCCCTTTACGAGCAGTACTTC
d_gene: .; j_gene: TRBJ1-5; abundance: .; v_gene: TRBV19; CDR3aa: CASNTGLNQPQHF; CDR3nt: TGTGCCAGTAATACAGGGTTAAATCAGCCCCAGCATTTT
d_gene: .; j_gene: TRBJ2-7; abundance: .; v_gene: TRBV18; CDR3aa: CASAPPGNSYEQYF; CDR3nt: TGTGCCAGCGCACCACCCGGTAACTCCTACGAGCAGTACTTC
d_gene: .; j_gene: TRBJ1-4; abundance: many; v_gene: TRBV27; CDR3aa: CASSYDGKLFF; CDR3nt: TGTGCCAGCAGTTATGACGGAAAACTGTTTTTT
d_gene: TRBD2; j_gene: TRBJ2-7; abundance: .; v_gene: TRBV7-2; CDR3aa: CASSSTGLPDGQYQYF; CDR3nt: TGTGCCAGCAGCTCAACGGGACTACCGGACGGGCAGTACCAGTACTTC
d_gene: .; j_gene: TRBJ1-1; abundance: .; v_gene: TRBV12-5; CDR3aa: CASGLDVLREAFF; CDR3nt: TGTGCCAGTGGTTTAGATGTTCTCCGTGAAGCTTTCTTT
d_gene: .; j_gene: TRBJ1-5; abundance: .; v_gene: TRBV7-8; CDR3aa: CASSLGAPSSNQPQHF; CDR3nt: TGTGCCAGCAGCTTAGGTGCCCCTTCGAGCAATCAGCCCCAGCATTTT
d_gene: .; j_gene: TRBJ1-3; abundance: many; v_gene: TRBV7-2; CDR3aa: CASSLFRDPGNTIYF; CDR3nt: TGTGCCAGCAGCTTATTCCGGGACCCTGGAAACACCATATATTTT